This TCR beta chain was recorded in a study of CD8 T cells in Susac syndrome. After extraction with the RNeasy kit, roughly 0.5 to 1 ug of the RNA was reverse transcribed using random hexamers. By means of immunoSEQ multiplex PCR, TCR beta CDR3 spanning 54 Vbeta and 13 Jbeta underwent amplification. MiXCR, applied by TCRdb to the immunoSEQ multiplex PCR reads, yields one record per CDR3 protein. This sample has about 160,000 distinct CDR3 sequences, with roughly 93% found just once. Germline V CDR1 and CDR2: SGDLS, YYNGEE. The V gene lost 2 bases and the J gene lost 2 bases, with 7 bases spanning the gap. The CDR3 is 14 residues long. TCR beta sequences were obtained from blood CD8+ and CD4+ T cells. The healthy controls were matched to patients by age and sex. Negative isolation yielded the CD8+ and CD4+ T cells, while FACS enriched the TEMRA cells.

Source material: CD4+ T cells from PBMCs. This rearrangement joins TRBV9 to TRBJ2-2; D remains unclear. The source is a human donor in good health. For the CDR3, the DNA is TGTGCCAGCAGCGTTAAGCCTAACACCGGGGAGCTGTTTTTT. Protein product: CASSVKPNTGELFF.